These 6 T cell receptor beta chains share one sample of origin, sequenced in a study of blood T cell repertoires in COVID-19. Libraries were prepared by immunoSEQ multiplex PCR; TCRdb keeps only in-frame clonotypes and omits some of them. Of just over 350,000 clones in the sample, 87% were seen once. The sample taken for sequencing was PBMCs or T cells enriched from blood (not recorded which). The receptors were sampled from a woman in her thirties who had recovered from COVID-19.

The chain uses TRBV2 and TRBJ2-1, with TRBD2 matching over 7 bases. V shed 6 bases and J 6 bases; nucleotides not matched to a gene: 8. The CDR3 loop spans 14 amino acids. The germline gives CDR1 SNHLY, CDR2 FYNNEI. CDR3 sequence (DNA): TGTGCCAGCAGGTTGGCGGGGGACTCCAATGAGCAGTTCTTC. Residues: CASRLAGDSNEQFF.

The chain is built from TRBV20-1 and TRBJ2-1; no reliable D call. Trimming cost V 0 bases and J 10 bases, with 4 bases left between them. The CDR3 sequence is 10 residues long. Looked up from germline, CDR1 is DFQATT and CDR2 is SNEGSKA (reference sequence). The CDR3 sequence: CSARDREQFF. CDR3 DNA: TGCAGTGCTAGAGACAGGGAGCAGTTCTTC.

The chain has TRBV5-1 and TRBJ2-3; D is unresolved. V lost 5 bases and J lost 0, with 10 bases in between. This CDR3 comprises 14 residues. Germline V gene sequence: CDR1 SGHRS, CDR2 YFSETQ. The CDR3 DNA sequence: TGCGCCAGCAGTGCAGCGCAGAGCACAGATACGCAGTATTTT. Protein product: CASSAAQSTDTQYF.

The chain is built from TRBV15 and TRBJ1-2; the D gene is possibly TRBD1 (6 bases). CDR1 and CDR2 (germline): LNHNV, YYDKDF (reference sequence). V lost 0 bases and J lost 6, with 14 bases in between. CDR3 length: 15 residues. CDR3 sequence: CATSRDLDRTNGYTF. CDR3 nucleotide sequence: TGTGCCACCAGCAGAGATCTTGACAGGACAAATGGCTACACCTTC. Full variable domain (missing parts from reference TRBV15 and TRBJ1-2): DAMVIQNPRYQVTQFGKPVTLSCSQTLNHNVMYWYQQKSSQAPKLLFHYYDKDFNNEADTPDNFQSRRPNTSFCFLDIRSPGLGDTAMYLCATSRDLDRTNGYTFGSGTRLTVV.

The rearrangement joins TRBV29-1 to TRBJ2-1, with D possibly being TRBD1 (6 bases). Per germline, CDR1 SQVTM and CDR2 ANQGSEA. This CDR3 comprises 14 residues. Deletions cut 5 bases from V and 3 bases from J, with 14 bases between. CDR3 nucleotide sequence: TGCAGCGTTTACCGGGACATCTACTACAATGAGCAGTTCTTC. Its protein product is CSVYRDIYYNEQFF.

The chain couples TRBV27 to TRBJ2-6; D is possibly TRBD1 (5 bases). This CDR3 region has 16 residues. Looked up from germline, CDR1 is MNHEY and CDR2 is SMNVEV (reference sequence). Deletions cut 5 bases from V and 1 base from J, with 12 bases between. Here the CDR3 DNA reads TGTGCCAGCAGTAACACCACAGGTTCTGGGGCCAACGTCCTGACTTTC. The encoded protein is CASSNTTGSGANVLTF.